A few counts support the clone carrying this TCR beta chain. Original analysis: Amplifying reference gene primers gave estimates of nucleated cell counts. Method: immunoSEQ multiplex PCR; TCRdb's copy keeps in-frame clones and lacks some. The DNA was the basis for D and trimming; V, J and clone size are from that table. The sample consists of some 16,000 clones, about four fifths of them appearing once. These data belong to a study of blood T cell repertoires in COVID-19. About the study: Whether acute or convalescent, the COVID-19 samples came from the United States, Italy and Spain. Sources were T cells, B-cell-depleted T cells, or PBMCs; the material itself was cDNA or gDNA.

V lost 6 bases and J lost 2, with 16 bases in between. Germline values: CDR1 MRHNA, CDR2 SNTAGT. The CDR3 has 15 amino acids. V and J are TRBV6-4 and TRBJ1-1, with a weak D call TRBD1 (5 bases). Specimen: peripheral blood. The sequence came from a man older than 75 with active COVID-19. The CDR3 loop reads CASSKSGNGNTEAFF. For the CDR3, the DNA is TGTGCCAGCAGCAAATCAGGGAACGGTAACACTGAAGCTTTCTTT.